The 20 T cell receptor beta chains below were found in one sample sequenced in a study of CD8 T cell repertoires and HIV-1 epitope variants. Repertoires were generated with immunoSEQ multiplex PCR, while TCRdb's copy carries only in-frame clones and drops some. The data show fewer than 7,000 clones, about 63% seen once. Their specific antigens are unknown. Sequenced: cultured CD8+ T cells derived from PBMCs. These receptors were obtained from a male donor with HIV.

The chain couples TRBV10-3 to TRBJ2-5, with TRBD2 matching over 8 bases. J was trimmed by 5 bases and V by 10 bases; bases with no gene match: 9. Per the germline V gene, CDR1 is ENHRY and CDR2 is SYGVKD. The CDR3 is made up of 13 amino acids. CDR3 loop: CATRGLEKETQYF. Written as DNA, the CDR3 is TGTGCCACCCGGGGACTAGAGAAGGAGACCCAGTACTTC.

This clone was counted between two and nine times. The chain links TRBV18 to TRBJ2-7; D may be TRBD1 (6 bases). Germline CDR1 and CDR2: KGHSH and LQKENI. The CDR3 loop spans 16 amino acids. V lost 1 base, J lost 2 bases, and 15 bases lay in between. Here the CDR3 reads CASSPQFGQGPYEQYF. The CDR3 region has the DNA TGTGCCAGCTCACCACAGTTTGGGCAGGGGCCCTACGAGCAGTACTTC.

The chain couples TRBV30 to TRBJ2-1; possible D gene TRBD2, 6 bases. Per the germline V gene, CDR1 is GTSNPN and CDR2 is SVGIG (reference sequence). This CDR3 comprises 16 residues. Trimming left V 4 bases short and J 9 bases short, with 25 bases between. Written as DNA, the CDR3 is TGTGCCTGGATCCCGAGGCCGGCGGGGCCCCGGGGTGAGCAGTTCTTC. Protein: CAWIPRPAGPRGEQFF.

V and J are TRBV9 and TRBJ2-5; 7 bases align to TRBD2. CDR1 SGDLS and CDR2 YYNGEE come from the germline V gene. This CDR3 has 15 residues. V shed 3 bases, J shed 6 bases, and the junction held 11 bases outside the gene matches. DNA for the CDR3: TGTGCCAGCAGCGGCCGGGACTATGAGCGGCAGACCCAGTACTTC. Its translation: CASSGRDYERQTQYF.

V and J are TRBV19 and TRBJ2-1; 7 bases match TRBD2. The CDR3 is 14 amino acids. The junction had 3 bases not matched to a gene; V was cut back by 5 bases and J by 2 bases. Germline-derived CDR1 and CDR2 are LNHDA and SQIVND (reference sequence). The CDR3 DNA reads as TGTGCCAGTAGTTCCGGGGGGACCTACAATGAGCAGTTCTTC. Encoded protein: CASSSGGTYNEQFF.

This clone was counted once. V and J are TRBV11-3 and TRBJ1-1; possible D gene TRBD1, 5 bases. Germline CDR1 and CDR2: SGHNT and YENEEA. Trimming shortened V by 5 bases and J by 4 bases, and 11 bases separated the two germline ends. The CDR3 sequence is 13 residues long. The CDR3 DNA reads TGTGCCAGCAGCCCGGACACGAGCACTGAAGCTTTCTTT. This codes for CASSPDTSTEAFF.

The CDR3 is CASSLGTSGGNEQFF. CDR3 bases: TGTGCCAGCAGCTTGGGGACTAGCGGGGGTAATGAGCAGTTCTTC. The chain carries TRBV7-9 and TRBJ2-1; 14 bases match TRBD2. CDR1 and CDR2 (germline): SEHNR, FQNEAQ (reference sequence). The V and J ends lost 3 bases and 7 bases, in that order; junction bases with no gene match: 2. This CDR3 comprises 15 residues.

The V and J genes are TRBV27 and TRBJ2-7; weak D call: TRBD1 (5 bases). Germline assignment: CDR1 MNHEY and CDR2 SMNVEV (reference sequence). CDR3 length: 13 amino acids. V gave up 5 bases and J gave up 2 bases, with 10 bases separating them. The CDR3 DNA reads TGTGCCAGCAGTCGACAGAGGACCTACGAGCAGTACTTC. Amino acids: CASSRQRTYEQYF.

This clone was observed once. The chain joins TRBV5-1 to TRBJ1-4; D gene uncertain. The V end was cut by 0 bases, the J end by 4 bases, with 7 bases between. Germline assignment: CDR1 SGHRS and CDR2 YFSETQ. The CDR3 sequence is 14 residues long. The CDR3 is CASSLESNNEKLFF. CDR3 sequence (DNA): TGCGCCAGCAGCTTGGAGAGTAATAATGAAAAACTGTTTTTT.

This chain connects TRBV7-2 to TRBJ1-4; D is uncertain. CDR1 is SGHTA, CDR2 FQGNSA, per germline. The CDR3 covers 16 residues. The V gene lost 5 bases and the J gene lost 7 bases, with 20 bases spanning the gap. Here the CDR3 DNA reads TGTGCCAGCAGCCCCCGTGGTTCTCTAGCAGGTGAAAAACTGTTTTTT. This gives the protein CASSPRGSLAGEKLFF.

This clone was found a few times. The rearrangement joins TRBV7-3 to TRBJ1-1; 9 nucleotides match TRBD1. Unmatched junction bases numbered 7, after V lost 5 bases and J lost 3 bases. The V gene's germline CDR1 is SGHTA and CDR2 FQGTGA. CDR3 size: 15 residues. The CDR3 bases are TGTGCCAGCAGCCCGGGGACAGGGACGGACACTGAAGCTTTCTTT. Translated, it gives CASSPGTGTDTEAFF.

The chain employs TRBV11-3 and TRBJ1-1; D is unresolved. The CDR3 loop spans 13 amino acids. Germline CDR1 SGHNT, CDR2 YENEEA. V shed 5 bases and J shed 4 bases, with 11 bases lying between them. CDR3: CASSDSVGTEAFF. The CDR3 region has the DNA TGTGCCAGCAGCGACTCTGTGGGCACTGAAGCTTTCTTT. Using reference TRBV11-3 and TRBJ1-1 for the parts outside the CDR3, the full variable domain is EAGVVQSPRYKIIEKKQPVAFWCNPISGHNTLYWYLQNLGQGPELLIRYENEEAVDDSQLPKDRFSAERLKGVDSTLKIQPAELGDSAVYLCASSDSVGTEAFFGQGTRLTVV.

The chain is built from TRBV13 and TRBJ1-2; 7 bases align to TRBD1. The ends lost 2 bases at V and 0 bases at J; junction bases unmatched: 9. Germline V lookup: CDR1 PRHDT, CDR2 FYEKMQ (reference sequence). This CDR3 comprises 17 residues. The DNA of the CDR3 is TGTGCCAGCAGCTTAAATGTGGGACAGCAAGCTAACTATGGCTACACCTTC. Translation: CASSLNVGQQANYGYTF. Full variable domain (remainder filled in from reference TRBV13 and TRBJ1-2): AAGVIQSPRHLIKEKRETATLKCYPIPRHDTVYWYQQGPGQDPQFLISFYEKMQSDKGSIPDRFSAQQFSDYHSELNMSSLELGDSALYFCASSLNVGQQANYGYTFGSGTRLTVV.

CDR3 amino acids: CASRGGLDRGSTF. In DNA form, the CDR3 reads TGTGCCAGTAGGGGCGGCCTTGACAGAGGAAGCACCTTC. The V gene is TRBV19, the J gene TRBJ1-2; possibly TRBD1 for D (5 bases). Trimming stripped 6 bases from V and 13 bases from J, with 21 bases between. The CDR3 loop spans 13 amino acids. Germline V lookup: CDR1 LNHDA, CDR2 SQIVND (reference sequence).

V and J are TRBV27 and TRBJ2-1, with D uncertain. The CDR3 is made up of 14 amino acids. V lost 5 bases and J lost 6, with 14 bases in between. Germline V gene lookup returns CDR1 MNHEY and CDR2 SMNVEV (reference sequence). DNA for the CDR3: TGTGCCAGCAGTCCCCCCGACATCCCCAATGAGCAGTTCTTC. It is translated as CASSPPDIPNEQFF.

The V gene is TRBV28, the J gene TRBJ2-7; D gene unclear. The germline CDR1 and CDR2 sequences are MDHEN and SYDVKM. V was trimmed by 7 bases and J by 5 bases, leaving 18 bases between them. The CDR3 spans 14 residues. CDR3 in amino acids: CASKIIESGHEQYF. In DNA form, the CDR3 reads TGTGCCAGCAAAATCATCGAATCGGGCCACGAGCAGTACTTC.

The chain carries TRBV11-1 and TRBJ2-1; TRBD2 might be the D (5 bases). Germline loops: CDR1 SGHAT, CDR2 FQDESV (reference sequence). The germline V and J ends were trimmed by 5 bases and 8 bases, with 13 bases remaining between them. This CDR3 comprises 13 residues. The DNA of the CDR3 is TGTGCCAGCAGCCCTGGATCAGCGGATGAGCAGTTCTTC. It codes for CASSPGSADEQFF.

This chain connects TRBV4-3 to TRBJ1-6; D is possibly TRBD1 (6 bases). The CDR3 runs 14 residues. CDR1 LGHNA and CDR2 YSLEER come from the germline V gene. Trimming stripped 3 bases from V and 6 bases from J, with 9 bases between. This chain's CDR3 is CASSQDRFNSPLHF. The CDR3 region has the DNA TGCGCCAGCAGCCAGGACAGATTTAATTCACCCCTCCACTTT.

V is TRBV7-9 and J is TRBJ1-4; 12 bases map to TRBD1. Germline assignment: CDR1 SEHNR and CDR2 FQNEAQ (reference sequence). The CDR3 consists of 19 residues. Trimming removed 10 bases from V and 8 bases from J; junction bases left unmatched: 23. Here the CDR3 DNA reads TGTGCCACTCGACCGGGACAGGGGGCGTATCAACCAGCGGGCGAAAAACTGTTTTTT. Translating it yields CATRPGQGAYQPAGEKLFF.

The chain couples TRBV6-5 to TRBJ1-2, with D unresolved. CDR3 length: 13 amino acids. V was shortened by 5 bases and J by 2 bases, with 9 bases between the two germline ends. Looked up from germline, CDR1 is MNHEY and CDR2 is SVGAGI. CDR3 amino acids: CASSPGSNYGYTF. In DNA form, the CDR3 reads TGTGCCAGCAGTCCGGGGTCCAACTATGGCTACACCTTC.